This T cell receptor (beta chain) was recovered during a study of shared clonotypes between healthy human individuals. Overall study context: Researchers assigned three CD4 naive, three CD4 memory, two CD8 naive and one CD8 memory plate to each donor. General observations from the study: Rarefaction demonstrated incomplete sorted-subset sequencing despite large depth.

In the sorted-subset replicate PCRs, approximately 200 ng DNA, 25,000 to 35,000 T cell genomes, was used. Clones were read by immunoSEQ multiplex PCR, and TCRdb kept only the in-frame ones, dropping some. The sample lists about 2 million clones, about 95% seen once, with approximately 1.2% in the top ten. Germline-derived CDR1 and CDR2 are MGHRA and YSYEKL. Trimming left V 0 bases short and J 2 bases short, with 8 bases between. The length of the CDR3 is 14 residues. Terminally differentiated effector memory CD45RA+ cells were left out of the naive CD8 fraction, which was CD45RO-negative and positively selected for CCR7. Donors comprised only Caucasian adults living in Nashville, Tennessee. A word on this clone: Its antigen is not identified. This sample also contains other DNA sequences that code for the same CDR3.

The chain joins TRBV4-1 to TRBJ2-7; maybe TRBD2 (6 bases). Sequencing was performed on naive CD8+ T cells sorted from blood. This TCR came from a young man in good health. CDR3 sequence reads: CASSQERGTYEQYF. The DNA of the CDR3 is TGCGCCAGCAGCCAAGAGCGGGGAACCTACGAGCAGTACTTC.